The clone carrying this TCR beta chain occurred a few times. Its antigen is unidentified. Via MiXCR, TCRdb re-called the reads, giving one row per CDR3 protein. The sample records fewer than 85,000 distinct CDR3 sequences, over 3.5% being singletons. This sample is part of a study of T cell repertoires in cytomegalovirus infection. Across the study: Both CMV infection and a matching HLA type were indicated by public TCR beta signatures. Broader study findings: Cumulative frequency of public TCR beta families picked out carriers of CMV plus the relevant HLA.

Germline CDR1 and CDR2: MNHEY and SMNVEV (reference sequence). CDR3 length equals 16 residues. Trimming cost V 5 bases and J 4 bases, with 20 bases left between them. The rearrangement uses TRBV27 and TRBJ1-1; no clear D gene. This TCR was sampled from a human donor in good health (CMV status not recorded). Some clones in this sample may be carry-over from other donors' samples. Sequences were obtained from PBMCs. CDR3 DNA sequence: TGTGCCAGCAGTATGCTCACGGGCAGGAGGAGCACTGAAGCTTTCTTT. It specifies CASSMLTGRRSTEAFF.